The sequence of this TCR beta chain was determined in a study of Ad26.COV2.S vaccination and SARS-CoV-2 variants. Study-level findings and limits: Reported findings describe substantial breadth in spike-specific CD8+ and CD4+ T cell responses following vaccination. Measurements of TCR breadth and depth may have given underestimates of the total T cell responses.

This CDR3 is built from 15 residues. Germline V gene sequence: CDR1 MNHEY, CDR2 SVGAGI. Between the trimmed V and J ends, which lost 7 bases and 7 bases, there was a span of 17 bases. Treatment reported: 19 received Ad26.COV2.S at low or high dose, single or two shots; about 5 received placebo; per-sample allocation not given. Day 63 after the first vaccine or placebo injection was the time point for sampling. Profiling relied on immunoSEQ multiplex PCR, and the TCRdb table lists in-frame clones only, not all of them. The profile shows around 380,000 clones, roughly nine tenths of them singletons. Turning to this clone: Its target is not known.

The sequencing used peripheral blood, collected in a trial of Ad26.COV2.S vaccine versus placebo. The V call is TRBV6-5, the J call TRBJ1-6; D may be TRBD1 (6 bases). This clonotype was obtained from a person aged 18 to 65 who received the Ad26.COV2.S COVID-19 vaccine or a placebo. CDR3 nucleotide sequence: TGTGCCAGCAAAAGACAGGCAAATTTGAATTCACCCCTCCACTTT. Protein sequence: CASKRQANLNSPLHF.